The 26 T cell receptor beta chains presented below share a single source sample, sequenced in a study of T cell clonotyping in hematopoietic cell transplantation. The method was immunoSEQ multiplex PCR; TCRdb's version includes in-frame clones alone and lacks a portion of them. The sample has about 9,000 clones; more than 75% are singletons. Time point: recipient sample about 28 days before transplant, after cytoreduction. Sequences were derived from peripheral blood mononuclear cells, sampled before stem cell transplant. Every receptor here comes from a woman aged 60 to 75 with acute myeloid leukemia. Some clones in this sample may be carry-over from other donors' samples.

CDR3 amino acids: CASRDRAGTSKPQHF. In DNA form, the CDR3 reads TGTGCCAGCAGGGATCGGGCAGGAACGAGTAAGCCCCAGCATTTT. This chain links TRBV6-5 with TRBJ1-5; D gene unclear. Trimming took 6 bases from V and 8 from J, leaving 20 bases between them. Germline-derived CDR1 and CDR2 are MNHEY and SVGAGI. The CDR3 is 15 amino acids.

V usage is TRBV30 and J usage is TRBJ1-6; D call uncertain. Trimming left V 0 bases short and J 2 bases short, with 11 bases between. The CDR3 extends over 16 amino acids. Germline values: CDR1 GTSNPN, CDR2 SVGIG (reference sequence). The CDR3 DNA follows: TGTGCCTGGAGTGTAACCGGCGGGACCTATAATTCACCCCTCCACTTT. It yields the protein CAWSVTGGTYNSPLHF.

The rearrangement joins TRBV4-3 to TRBJ2-1; D gene ambiguous. The CDR3 runs to 17 residues. Germline assignment: CDR1 LGHNA and CDR2 YSLEER. The V end lost 0 bases, the J end lost 0 bases, and 12 bases lay between the germline ends. The CDR3 loop is CASSQEPFASSYNEQFF. The DNA of the CDR3 is TGCGCCAGCAGCCAAGAACCCTTTGCAAGCTCCTACAATGAGCAGTTCTTC.

The J gene is TRBJ2-7, the V gene TRBV6-5; the D is unclear. CDR1 is MNHEY and CDR2 is SVGAGI in the germline V gene. Deletions cut 0 bases from V and 6 bases from J, with 6 bases between. This CDR3 is 12 amino acids long. The CDR3 sequence: CASSYSGGEQYF. As DNA, the CDR3 is TGTGCCAGCAGTTACTCCGGTGGCGAGCAGTACTTC.

This sequence joins TRBV19 and TRBJ2-7; 8 bases fit TRBD1. Germline V gene lookup returns CDR1 LNHDA and CDR2 SQIVND (reference sequence). Germline trimming cut 0 bases from V and 5 bases from J; bases unmatched to any gene: 9. The CDR3 covers 16 residues. The CDR3 loop reads CASSIEHRDRSHEQYF. In nucleotides, the CDR3 is TGTGCCAGTAGTATAGAGCACCGGGACAGGTCGCACGAGCAGTACTTC.

The V gene is TRBV30, the J gene TRBJ1-5; 9 nucleotides line up with TRBD1. The CDR3 sequence is 13 residues long. The germline V gene has CDR1 GTSNPN and CDR2 SVGIG (reference sequence). V dropped 5 bases and J dropped 5; count of bases not matched to a gene: 4. The chain's CDR3 is CAWGTGWHQPQHF. CDR3 bases: TGTGCCTGGGGGACAGGGTGGCATCAGCCCCAGCATTTT.

This clone was recorded once. CDR3 residues: CASSIGRLSYNEQFF. CDR3 in DNA: TGTGCCAGTAGTATAGGGAGGTTGAGTTACAATGAGCAGTTCTTC. The rearrangement uses TRBV19 and TRBJ2-1, with D possibly matching TRBD2 (5 bases). The CDR3 has 15 amino acids. V was pared by 1 base and J by 4 bases, with 11 bases between. Germline CDR1 and CDR2: LNHDA and SQIVND (reference sequence).

The chain links TRBV11-2 to TRBJ2-4, with 9 nucleotides matching TRBD1. Trimming removed 6 bases from V and 11 bases from J; junction bases left unmatched: 5. The CDR3 totals 12 residues. CDR1 is SGHAT, CDR2 FQNNGV, per germline. CDR3 sequence reads: CASRNTGGLQYF. CDR3 in DNA: TGTGCCAGCAGAAACACAGGGGGCCTTCAGTACTTC.

The genes are TRBV29-1 and TRBJ1-1, with 10 bases identical to TRBD1. V lost 2 bases, J lost 5 bases, and 14 bases stayed unmatched. Looked up from germline, CDR1 is SQVTM and CDR2 is ANQGSEA. CDR3 length: 17 amino acids. CDR3: CSVETYRDRGVLTEAFF. The CDR3 region has the DNA TGCAGCGTTGAAACCTACCGGGACAGGGGTGTTTTGACTGAAGCTTTCTTT. The full variable domain, rest sourced from reference TRBV29-1 and TRBJ1-1, is SAVISQKPSRDICQRGTSLTIQCQVDSQVTMMFWYRQQPGQSLTLIATANQGSEATYESGFVIDKFPISRPNLTFSTLTVSNMSPEDSSIYLCSVETYRDRGVLTEAFFGQGTRLTVV.

The rearrangement links TRBV7-2 to TRBJ2-6; no definite D call. The CDR3 consists of 14 residues. V was shortened by 4 bases and J by 0 bases, with 4 bases between the two germline ends. Germline V gives CDR1 SGHTA, CDR2 FQGNSA. CDR3 in amino acids: CASSYNSGANVLTF. The CDR3 DNA is TGTGCCAGCAGCTATAACTCTGGGGCCAACGTCCTGACTTTC.

The V and J genes are TRBV18 and TRBJ2-2; D unresolved. Deletions cut 0 bases from V and 3 bases from J, with 5 bases between. Germline V gene data show CDR1 as KGHSH and CDR2 as LQKENI. This CDR3 is 14 amino acids long. The CDR3 reads CASSPPGDTGELFF. The CDR3 bases are TGTGCCAGCTCACCACCTGGGGACACCGGGGAGCTGTTTTTT.

The rearrangement links TRBV21-1 to TRBJ2-3; the D segment call TRBD1 is taken from the table without a DNA check. TRBV21-1 is marked as a pseudogene. This CDR3 region has 18 residues. CDR3 region: CASSKDQNGYRGPLAQYF. The CDR3 nucleotides are TGTGCCAGCAGCAAAGACCAGAACGGCTACAGGGGGCCTCTGGCGCAGTATTTT.

The genes are TRBV4-1 and TRBJ2-7; D call uncertain. The germline CDR1 and CDR2 sequences are MGHRA and YSYEKL. This CDR3 comprises 14 residues. The V end lost 1 base, the J end lost 4 bases, and 11 bases lay between the germline ends. CDR3 sequence reads: CASSQAPGSYEQYF. As DNA, the CDR3 is TGCGCCAGCAGCCAAGCCCCAGGTTCGTACGAGCAGTACTTC.

The rearrangement joins TRBV9 to TRBJ1-3; 9 nucleotides agree with TRBD1. J gave up 4 bases and V 3 bases, and 8 bases lay outside the gene matches. The CDR3 sequence is 16 residues long. CDR1 SGDLS and CDR2 YYNGEE come from the germline V gene. The CDR3 sequence: CASSGLTGGAGNTIYF. The DNA of the CDR3 is TGTGCCAGCAGCGGACTAACAGGGGGCGCGGGAAACACCATATATTTT.

The rearrangement joins TRBV11-3 to TRBJ1-2; D is possibly TRBD1 (5 bases). The V end was cut by 4 bases, the J end by 4 bases, with 7 bases between. There are 12 residues in the CDR3. Germline assignment: CDR1 SGHNT and CDR2 YENEEA. The DNA for the CDR3 is TGTGCCAGCAGCTCAGGGATCTATGGCTACACCTTC. Translating it yields CASSSGIYGYTF.

The chain combines TRBV7-2 with TRBJ2-2; TRBD2 aligns across 7 bases. V trimming: 1 base; J trimming: 6 bases; junction bases outside the gene matches: 8. Germline V gene lookup returns CDR1 SGHTA and CDR2 FQGNSA. There are 16 residues in the CDR3. The CDR3 nucleotides are TGTGCCAGCAGCTTAGATCGCGGGAGCGGCGCCGGGGAGCTGTTTTTT. It specifies CASSLDRGSGAGELFF.

V usage is TRBV4-2 and J usage is TRBJ1-4, with D tentatively TRBD1 (6 bases). CDR1 LGHNA and CDR2 YNFKEQ come from the germline V gene. V shed 0 bases and J shed 11 bases, with 16 bases lying between them. The CDR3 totals 15 residues. The chain's CDR3 is CASSQDGGTGTKLFF. The CDR3 DNA is TGTGCCAGCAGCCAAGACGGCGGAACAGGGACGAAACTGTTTTTT.

V and J are TRBV25-1 and TRBJ1-1; no clear D gene. The V end lost 10 bases, the J end lost 4 bases, and 10 bases lay between the germline ends. The CDR3 is 11 residues long. Germline CDR1 reads MGHDK; CDR2 reads SYGVNS. CDR3 region: CATASGTEAFF. CDR3 sequence (DNA): TGTGCCACCGCGTCGGGCACTGAAGCTTTCTTT.

The chain combines TRBV5-1 with TRBJ2-5; 8 positions agree with TRBD1. Per the germline V gene, CDR1 is SGHRS and CDR2 is YFSETQ. This CDR3 is built from 14 residues. The trim removed 1 base at V and 1 base at J, leaving 0 bases unmatched. This CDR3 reads CASSLQGAQETQYF. The CDR3 DNA reads TGCGCCAGCAGCTTGCAGGGGGCCCAAGAGACCCAGTACTTC.

J is TRBJ1-5 and V is TRBV21-1. TRBV21-1 is designated a pseudogene. The CDR3 extends over 15 amino acids. In DNA, the CDR3 is TGTGCCACACTACTCAGAAGGGATAGCAATCAGCCCCAGCATTTT. Encoded protein: CATLLRRDSNQPQHF.

The J gene is TRBJ1-6, the V gene TRBV7-6, with D perhaps TRBD1 (6 bases). The germline V gene has CDR1 SGHVS and CDR2 FNYEAQ. The V end was cut by 2 bases, the J end by 0 bases, with 11 bases between. The CDR3 runs 17 residues. The CDR3 coding sequence is TGTGCCAGCAGCTTAAGTACAGGGCACTCCTATAATTCACCCCTCCACTTT. Its translation: CASSLSTGHSYNSPLHF.

This chain uses TRBV20-1 with TRBJ1-2; D perhaps matches TRBD1 (6 bases). The CDR3 totals 11 residues. Germline CDR1 reads DFQATT; CDR2 reads SNEGSKA (reference sequence). Deletions cut 1 base from V and 14 bases from J, with 14 bases between. The CDR3 DNA reads TGCAGTGCTAGAGGAGGGACATCTGATACCTTC. It is translated as CSARGGTSDTF.

CDR3 sequence (DNA): TGTGCCAGCAGTGATCACTGGGGGGCAATTACCTCTGGGGCCAACGTCCTGACTTTC. It translates to CASSDHWGAITSGANVLTF. V is TRBV6-1 and J is TRBJ2-6; D may correspond to TRBD1 or TRBD2 (6 bases each). CDR1 is MNHNS, CDR2 SASEGT, per germline. The CDR3 totals 19 residues. V was shortened by 3 bases and J by 0 bases, with 18 bases between the two germline ends.

The chain combines TRBV30 with TRBJ1-1; D is unresolved. This CDR3 has 13 amino acids. V dropped 6 bases and J dropped 5 bases, with 16 bases sitting between them. Germline loops: CDR1 GTSNPN, CDR2 SVGIG (reference sequence). CDR3: CACLVLGSTEAFF. The DNA for the CDR3 is TGTGCCTGCCTTGTTTTGGGGTCTACTGAAGCTTTCTTT.

This clone was counted a single time. The V call is TRBV15, the J call TRBJ1-5; a possible D gene is TRBD1 (5 bases). Germline-derived CDR1 and CDR2 are LNHNV and YYDKDF (reference sequence). The CDR3 spans 16 residues. Trimming left V 1 base short and J 7 bases short, with 17 bases between. CDR3 loop: CATSRGTRGGGQPQHF. In DNA form, the CDR3 reads TGTGCCACCAGCAGAGGGACGAGGGGTGGGGGGCAGCCCCAGCATTTT.

This clone has only one observation. The CDR3 region has the DNA TGTGCCAGCAGCATGACACGGAACACTGAAGCTTTCTTT. Residues: CASSMTRNTEAFF. This chain joins TRBV11-2 and TRBJ1-1; unclear D gene. Trimming took off 5 bases at V and 1 base at J, with 8 bases between the two ends. Germline V gene sequence: CDR1 SGHAT, CDR2 FQNNGV. The CDR3 covers 13 residues.